This T cell receptor (beta chain) emerged from a study of cytomegalovirus exposure and HLA in healthy donors. Primers included in the PCR were 60 Vbeta and 13 Jbeta primers. Only in-frame clones appear in the TCRdb table, and some are missing; sequencing was by immunoSEQ multiplex PCR. Found here are about 52,000 clones, around 50% of them singletons; the top ten hold 10% to 15%. The CDR3 runs to 11 residues. CDR1 is MDHEN and CDR2 is SYDVKM in the germline V gene. V was trimmed by 8 bases and J by 1 base, leaving 5 bases between them. The sample consisted of PBMCs. V is TRBV28 and J is TRBJ1-2; D is uncertain. The origin of this receptor is a human donor in good health. CDR3 sequence reads: CASGGNYGYTF. The CDR3 DNA reads TGTGCCAGCGGAGGTAACTATGGCTACACCTTC.